This T cell receptor beta chain is from a study of OX40 agonist ivuxolimab in advanced cancers. Generated by immunoSEQ multiplex PCR, the TCRdb table keeps only in-frame clones and is missing some. Altogether tens of thousands of clones are present, 80% to 90% being singletons, with the ten largest covering approximately 0.75%. The germline gives CDR1 MNHNS, CDR2 SASEGT. The CDR3 is made up of 13 amino acids. J was trimmed by 5 bases and V by 6 bases; bases with no gene match: 6. A remark on this clone: Its antigen remains unknown.

Study-level results: Low normalized T-cell clonal expansion was also seen in some nonresponders.

This TCR was sampled from an adult with an advanced solid tumor such as melanoma, head and neck, liver or kidney cancer. The chain uses TRBV6-1 and TRBJ2-5; TRBD1 agrees at 7 bases. Here the sequenced sample was CD4+ or CD8+ T cells sorted from blood, taken in a trial of the OX40 agonist ivuxolimab. CDR3 DNA: TGTGCCAGCAGATCGAGGGGGCAGGAGACCCAGTACTTC. It encodes CASRSRGQETQYF.